One sample yielded the 10 T cell receptor beta chains listed below, sequenced in a study of blood T cells in healthy people across ages. The use of a sample-barcoded 5' primer and a J-beta primer mix characterized a second PCR of about 6 to 12 cycles. TCRdb used MiXCR to reprocess the 5' RACE reads, holding one entry per CDR3 protein. The sample has roughly 1.5 million distinct CDR3 sequences, around 40% seen once. Sequenced material: blood. All receptors derive from a woman aged 18-35 years in good health.

This chain uses TRBV27 with TRBJ2-7; D is perhaps TRBD1 (6 bases). The CDR3 runs to 15 residues. The germline V gene has CDR1 MNHEY and CDR2 SMNVEV (reference sequence). V was trimmed by 0 bases and J by 0 bases, leaving 9 bases between them. CDR3 DNA sequence: TGTGCCAGCAGTTTATCAGGGGGTCCCTCCTACGAGCAGTACTTC. Encoded protein: CASSLSGGPSYEQYF.

This chain connects TRBV12-3 or TRBV12-4 to TRBJ2-3, with D hard to call. V gave up 5 bases and J gave up 4 bases, with 16 bases separating them. The CDR3 is made up of 15 amino acids. The CDR3, as DNA: TGTGCCAGCAGTCCTTATATACAGCTCGCAGATACGCAGTATTTT. Translated, it gives CASSPYIQLADTQYF.

The chain recombines TRBV20-1 with TRBJ2-1; 8 positions match TRBD2. Per the germline V gene, CDR1 is DFQATT and CDR2 is SNEGSKA (reference sequence). With 6 bases clipped from V and 5 bases from J, the junction kept 9 bases outside the gene matches. This CDR3 has 14 amino acids. CDR3 sequence: CSALGRGGNNEQFF. The CDR3 DNA follows: TGCAGTGCCCTGGGACGGGGGGGAAACAATGAGCAGTTCTTC.

The chain recombines TRBV24-1 with TRBJ1-1; the D gene is possibly TRBD1 (6 bases). With 3 bases removed from V and 11 bases from J, the gap between germline ends came to 18 bases. This CDR3 comprises 14 residues. CDR1 KGHDR and CDR2 SFDVKD come from the germline V gene. The CDR3 DNA reads TGTGCCACCAGTGATCCGCCACAGGGCTCCGGGGCTTTCTTT. Protein: CATSDPPQGSGAFF.

The chain recombines TRBV6-6 with TRBJ1-5; D ambiguous. From germline, CDR1 is MNHNY and CDR2 SVGAGI (reference sequence). CDR3 length: 15 amino acids. V lost 6 bases and J lost 0, with 12 bases in between. The CDR3 DNA reads TGTGCCAGCAGCGGGCCCCCTTATAGCAATCAGCCCCAGCATTTT. It translates to CASSGPPYSNQPQHF.

The rearrangement joins TRBV27 to TRBJ2-3, with D possibly being TRBD1 (6 bases). This CDR3 spans 15 amino acids. Trimming pared 8 bases from V and 0 bases from J, leaving 15 bases between. Germline lookup yields CDR1 MNHEY and CDR2 SMNVEV (reference sequence). The CDR3 loop is CASYAGTTSTDTQYF. The CDR3 DNA is TGTGCCAGCTACGCCGGGACAACTAGCACAGATACGCAGTATTTT.

The chain employs TRBV7-2 and TRBJ1-2, with D perhaps matching TRBD1 (5 bases). The CDR3 is 13 amino acids. CDR1 is SGHTA and CDR2 is FQGNSA in the germline V gene. The V end was cut by 0 bases, the J end by 7 bases, with 9 bases between. The CDR3 DNA follows: TGTGCCAGCAGCTTAGCGCATGGGGGTGGCTACACCTTC. Translated, it gives CASSLAHGGGYTF.

The genes are TRBV27 and TRBJ1-2, with D unclear. The germline V and J ends were trimmed by 4 bases and 0 bases, with 12 bases remaining between them. The CDR3 covers 15 residues. CDR1 and CDR2 (germline): MNHEY, SMNVEV (reference sequence). The CDR3 bases are TGTGCCAGCAGTTCAGGTCAAGCACCTAACTATGGCTACACCTTC. This sequence encodes CASSSGQAPNYGYTF.

This rearrangement joins TRBV12-3 or TRBV12-4 to TRBJ1-5, with D possibly matching TRBD1 (5 bases). CDR3 size: 14 residues. Trimming left V 0 bases short and J 15 bases short, with 18 bases between. CDR3 in DNA: TGTGCCAGCAGTTTAGCGCTTGGGCAGGGTGTGCTGCATTTT. As protein: CASSLALGQGVLHF.

The chain couples TRBV9 to TRBJ2-1; 7 bases map to TRBD2. This CDR3 has 13 amino acids. The junction had 9 bases not matched to a gene; V was cut back by 3 bases and J by 12 bases. The germline V gene has CDR1 SGDLS and CDR2 YYNGEE. The CDR3 spells CASSAQGLGVQFF. CDR3 nucleotide sequence: TGTGCCAGCAGCGCACAAGGACTAGGGGTGCAGTTCTTC.